A single TCR beta chain is shown here with its context. Clones were read by immunoSEQ multiplex PCR, and TCRdb kept only the in-frame ones, dropping some. The repertoire consists of 35,000 or so clones, with approximately 84% occurring once and the leading ten covering roughly 20%. The data belong to a study of OX40 agonist ivuxolimab in advanced cancers. The wider study: Past anti-PD-1, anti-PD-L1 or anti-CTLA-4 therapy was accepted, and 30% to 45% had received some.

Germline CDR1 and CDR2: MGHRA and YSYEKL. The CDR3 extends over 15 amino acids. Trimming took off 0 bases at V and 7 bases at J, with 13 bases between the two ends. The input for sequencing was CD4+ or CD8+ T cells sorted from blood, taken in a trial of the OX40 agonist ivuxolimab. This rearrangement joins TRBV4-1 to TRBJ1-5; D not resolved. The clonotype comes from an adult with an advanced solid tumor such as melanoma, head and neck, liver or kidney cancer. DNA for the CDR3: TGCGCCAGCAGCCAAGATCTGGGCACCGCGCAGCCCCAGCATTTT. Its protein is CASSQDLGTAQPQHF.